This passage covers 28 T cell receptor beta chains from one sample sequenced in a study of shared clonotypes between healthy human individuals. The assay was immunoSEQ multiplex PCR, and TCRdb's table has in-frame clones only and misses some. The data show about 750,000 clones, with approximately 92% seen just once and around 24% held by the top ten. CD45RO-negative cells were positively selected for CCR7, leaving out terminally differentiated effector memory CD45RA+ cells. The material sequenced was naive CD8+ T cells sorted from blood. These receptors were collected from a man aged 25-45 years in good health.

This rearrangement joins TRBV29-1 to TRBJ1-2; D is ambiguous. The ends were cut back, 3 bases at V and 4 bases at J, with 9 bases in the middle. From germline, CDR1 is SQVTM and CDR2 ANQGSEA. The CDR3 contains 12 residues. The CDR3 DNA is TGCAGCGTTGACGCAGGAAGCTATGGCTACACCTTC. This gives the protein CSVDAGSYGYTF.

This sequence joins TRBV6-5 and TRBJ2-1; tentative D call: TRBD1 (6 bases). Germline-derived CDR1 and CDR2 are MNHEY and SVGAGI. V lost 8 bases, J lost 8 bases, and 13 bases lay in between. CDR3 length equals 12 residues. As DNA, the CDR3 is TGTGCCAGCCGAATGGGGGCATATGAGCAGTTCTTC. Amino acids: CASRMGAYEQFF.

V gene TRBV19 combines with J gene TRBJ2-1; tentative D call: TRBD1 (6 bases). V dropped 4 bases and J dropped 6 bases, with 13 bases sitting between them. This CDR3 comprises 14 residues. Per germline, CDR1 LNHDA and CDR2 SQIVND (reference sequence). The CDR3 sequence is CASSTSDRFNEQFF. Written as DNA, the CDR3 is TGTGCCAGTAGTACCTCAGACAGGTTCAATGAGCAGTTCTTC.

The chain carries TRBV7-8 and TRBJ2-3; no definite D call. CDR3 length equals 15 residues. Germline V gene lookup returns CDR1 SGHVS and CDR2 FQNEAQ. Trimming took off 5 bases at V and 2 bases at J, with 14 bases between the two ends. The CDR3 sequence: CASSLSPSDTDTQYF. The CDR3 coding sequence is TGTGCCAGCAGCCTCTCTCCGTCAGACACAGATACGCAGTATTTT.

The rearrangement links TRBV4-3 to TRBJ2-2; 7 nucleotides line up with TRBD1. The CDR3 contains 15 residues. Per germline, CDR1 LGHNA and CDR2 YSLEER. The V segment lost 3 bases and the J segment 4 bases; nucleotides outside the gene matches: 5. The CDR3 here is CASSQAGTATGELFF. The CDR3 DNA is TGCGCCAGCAGCCAGGCCGGGACAGCCACCGGGGAGCTGTTTTTT.

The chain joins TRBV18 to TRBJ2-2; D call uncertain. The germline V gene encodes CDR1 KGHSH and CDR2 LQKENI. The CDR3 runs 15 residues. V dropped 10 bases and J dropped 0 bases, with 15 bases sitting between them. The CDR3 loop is CAIPRRISNTGELFF. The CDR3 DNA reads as TGTGCCATCCCCAGGCGGATTTCGAACACCGGGGAGCTGTTTTTT.

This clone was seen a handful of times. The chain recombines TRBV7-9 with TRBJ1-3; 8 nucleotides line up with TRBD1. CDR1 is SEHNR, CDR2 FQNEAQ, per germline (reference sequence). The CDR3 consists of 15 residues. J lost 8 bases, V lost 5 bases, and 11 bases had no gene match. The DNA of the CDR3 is TGTGCCAGCAGCATCGACAGGGGTATAAGAGACACCATATATTTT. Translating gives CASSIDRGIRDTIYF.

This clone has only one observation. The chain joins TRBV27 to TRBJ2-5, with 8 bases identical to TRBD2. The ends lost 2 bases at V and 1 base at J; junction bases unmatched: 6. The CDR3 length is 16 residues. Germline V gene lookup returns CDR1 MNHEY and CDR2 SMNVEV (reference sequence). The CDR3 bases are TGTGCCAGCAGTTTAATCAGCGGGGGACTCCAAGAGACCCAGTACTTC. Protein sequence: CASSLISGGLQETQYF.

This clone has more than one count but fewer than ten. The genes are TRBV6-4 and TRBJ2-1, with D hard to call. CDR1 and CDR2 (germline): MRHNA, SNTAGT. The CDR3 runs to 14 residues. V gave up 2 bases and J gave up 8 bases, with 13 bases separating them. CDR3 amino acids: CASSDPSPSHEQFF. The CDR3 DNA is TGTGCCAGCAGTGACCCCTCCCCGAGCCATGAGCAGTTCTTC.

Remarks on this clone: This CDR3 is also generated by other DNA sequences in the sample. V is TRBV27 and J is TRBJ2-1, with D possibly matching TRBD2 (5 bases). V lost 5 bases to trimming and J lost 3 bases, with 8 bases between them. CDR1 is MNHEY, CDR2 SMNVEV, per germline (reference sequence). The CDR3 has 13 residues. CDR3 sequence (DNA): TGTGCCAGCAGTCGGGCGGGCTACAATGAGCAGTTCTTC. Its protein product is CASSRAGYNEQFF.

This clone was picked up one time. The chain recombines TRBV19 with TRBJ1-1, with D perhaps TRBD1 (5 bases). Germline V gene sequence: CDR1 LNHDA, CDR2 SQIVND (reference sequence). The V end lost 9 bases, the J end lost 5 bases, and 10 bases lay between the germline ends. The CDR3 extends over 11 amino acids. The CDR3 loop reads CASYRGTEAFF. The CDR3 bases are TGTGCCAGCTACCGGGGGACTGAAGCTTTCTTT. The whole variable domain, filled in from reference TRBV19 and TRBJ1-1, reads DGGITQSPKYLFRKEGQNVTLSCEQNLNHDAMYWYRQDPGQGLRLIYYSQIVNDFQKGDIAEGYSVSREKKESFPLTVTSAQKNPTAFYLCASYRGTEAFFGQGTRLTVV.

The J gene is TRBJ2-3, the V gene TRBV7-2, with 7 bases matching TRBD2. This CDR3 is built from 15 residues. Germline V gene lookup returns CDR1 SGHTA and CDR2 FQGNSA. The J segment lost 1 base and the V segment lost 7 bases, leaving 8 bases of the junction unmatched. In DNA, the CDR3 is TGTGCCAGCACCCCTCCGCTAGCGGGCACAGATACGCAGTATTTT. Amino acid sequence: CASTPPLAGTDTQYF.

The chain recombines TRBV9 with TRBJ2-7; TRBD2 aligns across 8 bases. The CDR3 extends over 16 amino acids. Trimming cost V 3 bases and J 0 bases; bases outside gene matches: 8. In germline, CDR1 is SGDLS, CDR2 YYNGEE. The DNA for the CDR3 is TGTGCCAGCAGCGCCGAGGATCTAGCGGGCTCCTACGAGCAGTACTTC. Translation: CASSAEDLAGSYEQYF.

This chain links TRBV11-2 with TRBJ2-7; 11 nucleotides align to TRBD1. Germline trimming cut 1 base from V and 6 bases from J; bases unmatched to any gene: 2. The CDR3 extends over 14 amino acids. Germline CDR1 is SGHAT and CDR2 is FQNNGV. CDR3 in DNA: TGTGCCAGCAGCTTAGGGACAGGGGGCTTCGAGCAGTACTTC. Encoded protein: CASSLGTGGFEQYF.

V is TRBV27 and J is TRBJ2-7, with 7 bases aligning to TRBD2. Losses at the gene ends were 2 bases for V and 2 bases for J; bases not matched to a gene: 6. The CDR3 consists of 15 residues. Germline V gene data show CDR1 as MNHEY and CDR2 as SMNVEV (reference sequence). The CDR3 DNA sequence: TGTGCCAGCAGTTTAGGTCTAGCGGAGGCCTACGAGCAGTACTTC. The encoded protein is CASSLGLAEAYEQYF.

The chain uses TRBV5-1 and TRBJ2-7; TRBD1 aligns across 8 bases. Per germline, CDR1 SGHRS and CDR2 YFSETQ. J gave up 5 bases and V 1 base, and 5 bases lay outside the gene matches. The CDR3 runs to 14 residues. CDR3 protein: CASSLWTTGDEQYF. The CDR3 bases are TGCGCCAGCAGCTTGTGGACGACAGGGGACGAGCAGTACTTC.

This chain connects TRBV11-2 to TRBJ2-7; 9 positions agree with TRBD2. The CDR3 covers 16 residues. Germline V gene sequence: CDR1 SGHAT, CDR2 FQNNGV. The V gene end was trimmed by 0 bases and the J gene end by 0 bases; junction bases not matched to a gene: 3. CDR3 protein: CASSLEISGGSYEQYF. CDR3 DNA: TGTGCCAGCAGCTTAGAAATTAGCGGGGGCTCCTACGAGCAGTACTTC. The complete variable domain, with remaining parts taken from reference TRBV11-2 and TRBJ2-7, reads EAGVAQSPRYKIIEKRQSVAFWCNPISGHATLYWYQQILGQGPKLLIQFQNNGVVDDSQLPKDRFSAERLKGVDSTLKIQPAKLEDSAVYLCASSLEISGGSYEQYFGPGTRLTVT.

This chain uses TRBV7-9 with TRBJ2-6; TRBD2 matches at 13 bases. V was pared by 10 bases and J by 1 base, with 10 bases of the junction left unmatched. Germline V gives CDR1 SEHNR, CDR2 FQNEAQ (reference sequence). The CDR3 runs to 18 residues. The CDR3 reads CATFGLAGVGSGANVLTF. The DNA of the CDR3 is TGTGCCACCTTCGGACTAGCGGGAGTTGGATCTGGGGCCAACGTCCTGACTTTC.

The CDR3 loop is CASSERGQIYEQYF. In nucleotides, the CDR3 is TGTGCCAGCAGTGAAAGAGGGCAGATCTACGAGCAGTACTTC. The rearrangement uses TRBV6-1 and TRBJ2-7, with TRBD2 as a possible D gene (5 bases). In germline, CDR1 is MNHNS, CDR2 SASEGT. V lost 2 bases and J 3 bases, leaving 11 bases between the germline ends. This CDR3 contains 14 residues.

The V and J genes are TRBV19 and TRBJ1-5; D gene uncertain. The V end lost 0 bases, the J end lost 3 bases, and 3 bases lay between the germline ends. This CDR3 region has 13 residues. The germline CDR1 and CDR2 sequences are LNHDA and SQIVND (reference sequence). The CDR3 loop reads CASSIESNQPQHF. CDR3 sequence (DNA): TGTGCCAGTAGTATAGAATCCAATCAGCCCCAGCATTTT.

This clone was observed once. The CDR3 loop is CASSLFTGEGYTF. CDR3 DNA: TGTGCCAGCAGTTTATTTACAGGGGAAGGCTACACCTTC. The genes are TRBV27 and TRBJ1-2; 7 positions agree with TRBD1. Germline V lookup: CDR1 MNHEY, CDR2 SMNVEV (reference sequence). CDR3 size: 13 residues. The trim removed 1 base at V and 8 bases at J, leaving 4 bases unmatched.

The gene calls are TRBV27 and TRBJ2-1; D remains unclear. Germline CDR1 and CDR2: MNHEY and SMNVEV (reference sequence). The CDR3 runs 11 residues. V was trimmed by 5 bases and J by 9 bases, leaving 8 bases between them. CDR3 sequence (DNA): TGTGCCAGCAGTACCTGGAGTGAGCAGTTCTTC. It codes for CASSTWSEQFF.

The CDR3: CASSKAGVGETQYF. The CDR3 DNA reads as TGTGCCAGCAGCAAGGCGGGAGTAGGGGAGACCCAGTACTTC. The chain has TRBV21-1 and TRBJ2-5; the tabulated D call, TRBD2, remains unverified against the DNA. TRBV21-1 is a recognized pseudogene. The CDR3 extends over 14 amino acids.

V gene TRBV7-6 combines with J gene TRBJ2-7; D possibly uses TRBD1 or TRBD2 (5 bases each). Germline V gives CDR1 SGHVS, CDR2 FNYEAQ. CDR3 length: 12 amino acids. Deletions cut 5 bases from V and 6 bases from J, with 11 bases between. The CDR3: CASSGGGGEQYF. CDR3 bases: TGTGCCAGCAGCGGGGGTGGGGGCGAGCAGTACTTC.

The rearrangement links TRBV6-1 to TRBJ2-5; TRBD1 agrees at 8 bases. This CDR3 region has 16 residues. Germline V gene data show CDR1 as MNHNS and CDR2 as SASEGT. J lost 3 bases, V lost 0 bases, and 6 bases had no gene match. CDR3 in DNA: TGTGCCAGCAGTGAAGCGGGGGGACAGGCCAAAGAGACCCAGTACTTC. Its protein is CASSEAGGQAKETQYF.

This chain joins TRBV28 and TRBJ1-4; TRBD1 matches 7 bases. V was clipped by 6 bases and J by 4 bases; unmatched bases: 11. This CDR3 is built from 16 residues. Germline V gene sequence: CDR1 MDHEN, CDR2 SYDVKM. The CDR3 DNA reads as TGTGCCAGCAGCGCCCGCACAGGGGCCCTTAATGAAAAACTGTTTTTT. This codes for CASSARTGALNEKLFF.

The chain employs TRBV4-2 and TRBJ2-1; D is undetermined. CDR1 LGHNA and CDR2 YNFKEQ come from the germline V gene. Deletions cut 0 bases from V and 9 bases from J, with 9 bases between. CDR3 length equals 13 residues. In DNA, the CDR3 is TGTGCCAGCAGCCAAGATTATTACGTTGAGCAGTTCTTC. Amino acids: CASSQDYYVEQFF.

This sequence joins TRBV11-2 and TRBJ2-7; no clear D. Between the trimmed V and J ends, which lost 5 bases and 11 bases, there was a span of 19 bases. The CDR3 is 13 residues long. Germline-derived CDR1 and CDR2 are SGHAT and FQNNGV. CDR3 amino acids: CASSPSNYEEEYF. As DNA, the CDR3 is TGTGCCAGCAGCCCTTCGAACTATGAAGAGGAGTACTTC.